One and the same sample provided the 19 T cell receptor beta chains below, sequenced in a study of beta chain features in type 1 diabetes. No antigen is known for these receptors. The study, taken as a whole, reports: Shorter TCRB CDR3s, moderately but significantly so, marked every one of the four CD4+ subsets in Type 1 diabetes patients.

All of the isolated RNA was reverse transcribed, so expressed TCRB transcripts were sequenced. Produced via immunoSEQ multiplex PCR; TCRdb's table is partial and in-frame only. The sample includes 300,000 or so clones, 7% to 10% of them seen just once. Source material: central memory CD4+ T cells from blood. Receptors originate from a man aged 30 to 39 with type 1 diabetes.

The table lists this clone with a few counts. J is TRBJ2-7 and V is TRBV20-1; 10 nucleotides line up with TRBD1. Germline CDR1 DFQATT, CDR2 SNEGSKA (reference sequence). This CDR3 comprises 11 residues. V was pared by 3 bases and J by 9 bases, with 2 bases of the junction left unmatched. The CDR3 is CSASDRGRQYF. The CDR3 nucleotides read TGCAGTGCTAGTGACAGGGGGCGGCAGTACTTC.

This clone turned up a few times. The chain joins TRBV7-9 to TRBJ1-2; D is uncertain. The CDR3 extends over 14 amino acids. Trimming cost V 6 bases and J 4 bases, with 15 bases left between them. Germline CDR1 and CDR2: SEHNR and FQNEAQ (reference sequence). The CDR3 loop is CASSQDLGGYGYTF. CDR3 nucleotide sequence: TGTGCCAGCAGTCAAGACCTGGGCGGCTATGGCTACACCTTC.

This rearrangement joins TRBV19 to TRBJ1-1; 9 bases match TRBD1. Per the germline V gene, CDR1 is LNHDA and CDR2 is SQIVND (reference sequence). The CDR3 consists of 13 residues. Unmatched junction bases numbered 5, after V lost 8 bases and J lost 4 bases. CDR3 nucleotides: TGTGCCAGTGGAGACAGGGGGGGCACTGAAGCTTTCTTT. This gives the protein CASGDRGGTEAFF. Full variable domain (remainder filled in from reference TRBV19 and TRBJ1-1): DGGITQSPKYLFRKEGQNVTLSCEQNLNHDAMYWYRQDPGQGLRLIYYSQIVNDFQKGDIAEGYSVSREKKESFPLTVTSAQKNPTAFYLCASGDRGGTEAFFGQGTRLTVV.

This clone was seen only a few times. The J gene is TRBJ1-3, the V gene TRBV6-6; 9 nucleotides agree with TRBD1. The CDR3 length is 14 residues. V lost 10 bases, J lost 4 bases, and 8 bases stayed unmatched. Per the germline V gene, CDR1 is MNHNY and CDR2 is SVGAGI (reference sequence). CDR3 DNA sequence: TGTGCCATCAGGAAGGACAGGGGAGGAAACACCATATATTTT. This encodes CAIRKDRGGNTIYF.

The rearrangement links TRBV27 to TRBJ2-1; D may match TRBD1 or TRBD2 (5 bases each). V dropped 2 bases and J dropped 2 bases, with 16 bases sitting between them. The CDR3 totals 17 residues. Germline lookup yields CDR1 MNHEY and CDR2 SMNVEV (reference sequence). The CDR3 nucleotides are TGTGCCAGCAGTTTAGAGGCAGCTCGAGGGGCCTACAATGAGCAGTTCTTC. Translated: CASSLEAARGAYNEQFF.

This clone was counted only a few times. The rearrangement uses TRBV5-1 and TRBJ2-1; the D gene is possibly TRBD1 (6 bases). V shed 6 bases and J shed 8 bases, with 15 bases lying between them. CDR1 is SGHRS and CDR2 is YFSETQ in the germline V gene. The CDR3 runs 13 residues. As DNA, the CDR3 is TGCGCCAGCACCTGGAGCAGGGGCGATGAGCAGTTCTTC. Protein: CASTWSRGDEQFF.

The genes are TRBV25-1 and TRBJ1-1; D call uncertain. Germline V gene lookup returns CDR1 MGHDK and CDR2 SYGVNS. Trimming removed 2 bases at V and 2 bases at J, with 9 bases between. The CDR3 totals 14 residues. The CDR3 DNA is TGTGCCAGCAGTGAACGGACGTTCAACACTGAAGCTTTCTTT. Translated: CASSERTFNTEAFF.

This clone was detected only a few times. This chain connects TRBV7-2 to TRBJ2-3, with D unclear. The germline gives CDR1 SGHTA, CDR2 FQGNSA. Trimming took 7 bases from V and 6 from J, leaving 20 bases between them. This CDR3 has 15 residues. CDR3 protein: CASIPPGRTGDTQYF. CDR3 DNA: TGTGCCAGCATCCCTCCTGGCAGAACGGGTGATACGCAGTATTTT.

The table lists this clone with many counts. This sequence joins TRBV10-3 and TRBJ2-3, with a tentative D call TRBD1 (7 bases). There are 16 residues in the CDR3. Germline V gene data show CDR1 as ENHRY and CDR2 as SYGVKD. V lost 2 bases and J lost 4, with 16 bases in between. CDR3 coding DNA: TGTGCCATCAGTGAGAGAGCCACAGGGGAGGCAGATACGCAGTATTTT. This translates into CAISERATGEADTQYF.

This chain joins TRBV9 and TRBJ2-7, with 7 bases fitting TRBD1. This CDR3 is built from 14 residues. Germline V gives CDR1 SGDLS, CDR2 YYNGEE. J was trimmed by 4 bases and V by 2 bases; bases with no gene match: 6. The CDR3 protein is CASSVGTVTYEQYF. CDR3 coding DNA: TGTGCCAGCAGCGTGGGGACAGTGACTTACGAGCAGTACTTC.

Worth noting for this clone: A junction boundary mismatches the germline segment, possibly from a read error. This chain uses TRBV5-5 with TRBJ2-1; D gene uncertain. The germline V gene encodes CDR1 SGHKS and CDR2 YYEKEE (reference sequence). The CDR3 contains 12 residues. CDR3 in amino acids: CASSLVYHEQFF. CDR3 DNA sequence: TGTGCCAGCAGCTTAGTCTACCATGAGCAGTTCTTC.

This clone was seen only a few times. This chain connects TRBV30 to TRBJ2-5; TRBD2 agrees at 11 bases. V shed 4 bases and J 1 base; nucleotides not matched to a gene: 5. CDR3 length: 15 amino acids. Per the germline V gene, CDR1 is GTSNPN and CDR2 is SVGIG (reference sequence). CDR3 sequence: CAWKGTSGFQETQYF. CDR3 DNA: TGTGCCTGGAAGGGGACTAGCGGATTCCAAGAGACCCAGTACTTC.

This clone occurred a few times. The CDR3 protein is CASIGGAYNEQFF. The CDR3 DNA follows: TGTGCCAGCATCGGGGGGGCGTACAATGAGCAGTTCTTC. This chain joins TRBV28 and TRBJ2-1, with 8 bases lining up with TRBD2. CDR1 is MDHEN and CDR2 is SYDVKM in the germline V gene. V lost 7 bases and J lost 4; bases outside the gene matches: 3. The CDR3 runs 13 residues.

This clone was seen repeatedly, ten times or more. J is TRBJ2-2 and V is TRBV19, with 8 positions matching TRBD2. CDR3 length equals 16 residues. The V gene's germline CDR1 is LNHDA and CDR2 SQIVND (reference sequence). Trimming removed 2 bases from V and 6 bases from J; junction bases left unmatched: 8. The CDR3 bases are TGTGCCAGTAGTATAAGTTTGGGACTAGACGCCGGGGAGCTGTTTTTT. It is translated as CASSISLGLDAGELFF.

V and J are TRBV2 and TRBJ1-5; possibly TRBD1 for D (6 bases). Per germline, CDR1 SNHLY and CDR2 FYNNEI. The V and J ends lost 1 base and 2 bases respectively, with 9 bases between them. This CDR3 contains 15 residues. This CDR3 reads CASSEGGGRNQPQHF. In nucleotides, the CDR3 is TGTGCCAGCAGTGAAGGTGGGGGCCGCAATCAGCCCCAGCATTTT.

Only a few counts were recorded for this clone. The V gene is TRBV1, the J gene TRBJ2-5. TRBV1 is listed as a pseudogene. CDR3 length equals 16 residues. CDR3 bases: TGCACCAGCAGCCCCCGGAGGGGGGACATTCAAGAGACCCAGTACTTC. It yields the protein CTSSPRRGDIQETQYF.

This chain uses TRBV19 with TRBJ1-1, with TRBD1 matching over 10 bases. There are 16 residues in the CDR3. V lost 4 bases and J lost 4; bases outside the gene matches: 9. Germline V gives CDR1 LNHDA, CDR2 SQIVND (reference sequence). The CDR3: CASSTPWTGGATEAFF. The CDR3, as DNA: TGTGCCAGTAGTACCCCATGGACAGGGGGTGCCACTGAAGCTTTCTTT. Supplemented by reference TRBV19 and TRBJ1-1, the full variable domain reads DGGITQSPKYLFRKEGQNVTLSCEQNLNHDAMYWYRQDPGQGLRLIYYSQIVNDFQKGDIAEGYSVSREKKESFPLTVTSAQKNPTAFYLCASSTPWTGGATEAFFGQGTRLTVV.

This clone appeared a few times. The J gene is TRBJ1-5, the V gene TRBV10-3, with D unclear. The CDR3 length is 15 residues. Germline V lookup: CDR1 ENHRY, CDR2 SYGVKD. With 0 bases removed from V and 4 bases from J, the gap between germline ends came to 10 bases. In DNA form, the CDR3 reads TGTGCCATCAGTGAGTCTGGCCAGGAAAATCAGCCCCAGCATTTT. Its translation: CAISESGQENQPQHF.

The chain employs TRBV7-9 and TRBJ2-3; tentatively, D is TRBD2 (6 bases). This CDR3 has 13 residues. Germline V gene data show CDR1 as SEHNR and CDR2 as FQNEAQ (reference sequence). Deletions cut 4 bases from V and 4 bases from J, with 9 bases between. This chain's CDR3 is CASSSSGADTQYF. In DNA form, the CDR3 reads TGTGCCAGCAGCTCGTCGGGGGCAGATACGCAGTATTTT. Together with reference TRBV7-9 and TRBJ2-3, the CDR3 gives the full variable domain: DTGVSQNPRHKITKRGQNVTFRCDPISEHNRLYWYRQTLGQGPEFLTYFQNEAQLEKSRLLSDRFSAERPKGSFSTLEIQRTEQGDSAMYLCASSSSGADTQYFGPGTRLTVL.